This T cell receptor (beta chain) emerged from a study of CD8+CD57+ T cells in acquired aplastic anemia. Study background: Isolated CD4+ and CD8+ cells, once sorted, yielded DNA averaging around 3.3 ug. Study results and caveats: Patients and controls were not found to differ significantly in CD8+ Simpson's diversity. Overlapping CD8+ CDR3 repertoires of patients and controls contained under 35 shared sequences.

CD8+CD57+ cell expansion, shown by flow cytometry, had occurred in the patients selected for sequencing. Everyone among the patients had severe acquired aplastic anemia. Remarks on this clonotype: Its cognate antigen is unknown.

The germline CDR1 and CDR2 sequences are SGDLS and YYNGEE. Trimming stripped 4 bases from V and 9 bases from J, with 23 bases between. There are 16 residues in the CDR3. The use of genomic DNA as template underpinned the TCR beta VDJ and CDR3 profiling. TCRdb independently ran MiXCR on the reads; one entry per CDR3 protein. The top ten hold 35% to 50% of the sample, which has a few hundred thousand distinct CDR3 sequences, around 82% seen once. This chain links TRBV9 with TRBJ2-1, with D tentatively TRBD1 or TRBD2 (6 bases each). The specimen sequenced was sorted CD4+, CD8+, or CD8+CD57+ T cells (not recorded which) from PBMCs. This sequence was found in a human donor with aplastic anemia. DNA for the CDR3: TGTGCCAGCAGCTTACAAAGAAGAGGGGGGAGCGCTGAGCAGTTCTTC. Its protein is CASSLQRRGGSAEQFF.